This T cell receptor (beta chain) was captured in a study of technical replicates of blood from several donors. This clone was detected once. Germline loops: CDR1 MNHEY, CDR2 SMNVEV (reference sequence). The ends were cut back, 0 bases at V and 3 bases at J, with 6 bases in the middle. This CDR3 region has 14 residues. Assay used: immunoSEQ multiplex PCR; TCRdb lists only in-frame clones, some missing. The top ten clones hold roughly 0.37% of a sample with some 77,000 clones, around 90% of them seen once. The sample taken for sequencing was T cells isolated from PBMCs. The chain couples TRBV27 to TRBJ1-5; no reliable D call. This clonotype originated in a human donor in good health. DNA for the CDR3: TGTGCCAGCAGTTTATCAAGCTACAATCAGCCCCAGCATTTT. Protein: CASSLSSYNQPQHF.